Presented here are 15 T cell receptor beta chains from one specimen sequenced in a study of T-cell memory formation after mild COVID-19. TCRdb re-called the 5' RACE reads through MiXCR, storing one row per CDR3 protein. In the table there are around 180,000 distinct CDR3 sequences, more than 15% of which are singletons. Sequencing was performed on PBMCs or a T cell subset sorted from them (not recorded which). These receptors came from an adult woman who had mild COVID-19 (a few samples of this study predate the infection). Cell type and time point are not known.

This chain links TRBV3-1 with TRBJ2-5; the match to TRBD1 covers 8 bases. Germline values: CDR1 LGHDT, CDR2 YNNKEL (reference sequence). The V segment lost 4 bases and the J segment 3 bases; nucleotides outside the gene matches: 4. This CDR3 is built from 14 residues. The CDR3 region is CASSLLTGEETQYF. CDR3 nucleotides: TGTGCCAGCAGCCTTCTGACAGGGGAAGAGACCCAGTACTTC.

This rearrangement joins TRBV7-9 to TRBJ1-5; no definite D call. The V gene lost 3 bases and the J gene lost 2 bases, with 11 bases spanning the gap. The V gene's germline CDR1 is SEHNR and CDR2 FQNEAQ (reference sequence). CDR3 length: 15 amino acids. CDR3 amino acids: CASSFEQAGNQPQHF. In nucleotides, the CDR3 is TGTGCCAGCAGCTTTGAGCAGGCCGGCAATCAGCCCCAGCATTTT.

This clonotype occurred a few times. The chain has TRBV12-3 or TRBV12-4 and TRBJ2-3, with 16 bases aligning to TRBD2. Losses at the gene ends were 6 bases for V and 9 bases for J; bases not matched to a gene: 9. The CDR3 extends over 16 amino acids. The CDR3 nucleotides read TGTGCCAGCAGCCCGGGACTAGCGGGAGGGGTGGGGACGCAGTATTTT. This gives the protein CASSPGLAGGVGTQYF.

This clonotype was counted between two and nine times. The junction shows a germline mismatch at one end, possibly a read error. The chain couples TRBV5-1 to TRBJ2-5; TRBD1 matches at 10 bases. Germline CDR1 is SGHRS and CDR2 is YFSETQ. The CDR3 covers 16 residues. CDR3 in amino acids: CASSRGTGATQETQYF. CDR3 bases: TGCGCCAGCAGCCGAGGGACAGGGGCGACCCAAGAGACTCAGTACTTC.

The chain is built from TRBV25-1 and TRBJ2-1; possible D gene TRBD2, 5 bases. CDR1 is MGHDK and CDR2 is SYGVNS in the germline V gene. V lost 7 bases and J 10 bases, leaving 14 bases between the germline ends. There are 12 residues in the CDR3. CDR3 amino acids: CASKTGIWEQFF. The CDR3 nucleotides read TGTGCCAGCAAGACGGGAATTTGGGAGCAGTTCTTC.

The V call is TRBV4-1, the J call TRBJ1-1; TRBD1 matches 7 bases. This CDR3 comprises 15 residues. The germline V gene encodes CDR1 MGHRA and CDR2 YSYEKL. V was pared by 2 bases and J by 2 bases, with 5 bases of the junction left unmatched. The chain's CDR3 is CASSQKGQINTEAFF. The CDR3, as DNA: TGCGCCAGCAGCCAAAAGGGACAGATTAACACTGAAGCTTTCTTT.

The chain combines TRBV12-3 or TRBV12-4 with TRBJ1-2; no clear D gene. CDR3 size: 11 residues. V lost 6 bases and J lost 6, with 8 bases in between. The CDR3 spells CASSAGDGYTF. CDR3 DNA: TGTGCCAGCAGCGCAGGAGATGGCTACACCTTC.

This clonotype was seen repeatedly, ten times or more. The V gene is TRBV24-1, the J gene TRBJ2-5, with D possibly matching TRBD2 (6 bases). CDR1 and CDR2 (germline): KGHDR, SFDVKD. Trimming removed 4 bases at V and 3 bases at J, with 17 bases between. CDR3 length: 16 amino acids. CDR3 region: CATSDRGTRFEETQYF. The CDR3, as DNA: TGTGCCACCAGTGACCGGGGGACCCGATTCGAAGAGACCCAGTACTTC.

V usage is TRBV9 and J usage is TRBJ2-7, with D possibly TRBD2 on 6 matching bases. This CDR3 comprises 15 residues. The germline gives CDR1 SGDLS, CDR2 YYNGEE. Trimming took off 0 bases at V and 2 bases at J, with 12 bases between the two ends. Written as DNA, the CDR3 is TGTGCCAGCAGCGTAGGAAGGAGGGGACCCTACGAGCAGTACTTC. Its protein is CASSVGRRGPYEQYF.

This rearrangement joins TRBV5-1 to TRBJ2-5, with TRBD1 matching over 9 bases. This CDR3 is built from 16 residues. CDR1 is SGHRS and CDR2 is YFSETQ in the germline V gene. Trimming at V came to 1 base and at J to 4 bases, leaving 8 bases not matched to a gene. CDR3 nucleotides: TGCGCCAGCAGCTTGTCCCGCGCGGACAGGGGAGAGACCCAGTACTTC. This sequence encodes CASSLSRADRGETQYF. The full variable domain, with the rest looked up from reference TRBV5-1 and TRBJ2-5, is KAGVTQTPRYLIKTRGQQVTLSCSPISGHRSVSWYQQTPGQGLQFLFEYFSETQRNKGNFPGRFSGRQFSNSRSEMNVSTLELGDSALYLCASSLSRADRGETQYFGPGTRLLVL.

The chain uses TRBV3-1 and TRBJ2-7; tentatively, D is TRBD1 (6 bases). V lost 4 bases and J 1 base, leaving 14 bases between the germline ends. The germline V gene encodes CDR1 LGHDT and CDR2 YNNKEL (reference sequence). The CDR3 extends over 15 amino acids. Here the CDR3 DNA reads TGTGCCAGCAGCCGGGGGCCTCAAAGTTCCTACGAGCAGTACTTC. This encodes CASSRGPQSSYEQYF.

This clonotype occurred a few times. CDR3 coding DNA: TGTGCCAGCAGCACGGGGGTTGGGACGCAGTATTTT. It specifies CASSTGVGTQYF. The gene calls are TRBV5-4 and TRBJ2-3; TRBD2 might be the D (6 bases). This CDR3 region has 12 residues. Trimming took 4 bases from V and 9 from J, leaving 12 bases between them. The germline V gene encodes CDR1 SGHNT and CDR2 YYREEE (reference sequence).

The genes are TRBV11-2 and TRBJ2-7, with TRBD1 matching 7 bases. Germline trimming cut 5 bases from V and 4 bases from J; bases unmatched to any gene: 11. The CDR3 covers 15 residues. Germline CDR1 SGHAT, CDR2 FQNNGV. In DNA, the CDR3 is TGTGCCAGCAGCCTTGACAGGGTCGATTATTACGAGCAGTACTTC. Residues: CASSLDRVDYYEQYF.

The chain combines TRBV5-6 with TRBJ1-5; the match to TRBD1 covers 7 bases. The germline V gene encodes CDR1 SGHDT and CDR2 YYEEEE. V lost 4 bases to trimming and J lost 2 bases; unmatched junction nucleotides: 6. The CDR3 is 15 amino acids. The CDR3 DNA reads TGTGCCAGCAGCCGACATACAGGGGGCAATCAGCCCCAGCATTTT. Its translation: CASSRHTGGNQPQHF.

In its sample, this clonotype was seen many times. The CDR3 is CAWTAGGGSTDTQYF. The DNA for the CDR3 is TGTGCCTGGACCGCGGGGGGCGGTTCCACAGATACGCAGTATTTT. The chain combines TRBV30 with TRBJ2-3; the match to TRBD2 covers 8 bases. Germline V gene lookup returns CDR1 GTSNPN and CDR2 SVGIG (reference sequence). V dropped 4 bases and J dropped 2; count of bases not matched to a gene: 8. The CDR3 has 15 amino acids.